The T cell receptor (beta chain) under discussion was sequenced for a study of CD8 T cells in Susac syndrome. RNA, at about 0.45 to 1 ug, was reverse transcribed with random hexamers. A multiplex approach, immunoSEQ multiplex PCR, amplified TCR beta CDR3 across 54 Vbeta and 13 Jbeta. TCRdb passed the immunoSEQ multiplex PCR reads through MiXCR, listing each CDR3 protein once. The data hold about 130,000 distinct CDR3 sequences, with around 94% observed a single time. Sequencing of TCR beta was carried out in blood CD8+ and CD4+ T cells. V was trimmed by 1 base and J by 3 bases, leaving 10 bases between them. This CDR3 is 14 amino acids long. Germline V gene sequence: CDR1 SQVTM, CDR2 ANQGSEA.

The specimen was CD8+ T cells from PBMCs. The clonotype comes from a human donor with Susac syndrome. The chain links TRBV29-1 to TRBJ2-1; D may match TRBD1 or TRBD2 (5 bases each). CDR3 DNA: TGCAGCGTTGAAGGGGGGAGCCACTACAATGAGCAGTTCTTC. It specifies CSVEGGSHYNEQFF.